This T cell receptor beta chain was profiled in a study of blood T cell repertoires in COVID-19. On the study more broadly: Material from acute and convalescent COVID-19 was sourced from the United States, Italy and Spain. Sample material is recorded as cDNA or gDNA derived from T cells, B-cell-depleted T cells, or PBMCs.

Per the study methods: Amplification with reference gene primers provided the estimates of nucleated cell counts. This table comes from immunoSEQ multiplex PCR, and its TCRdb copy is limited to in-frame clones, with some not included. V and J calls and clone size come straight from that table; D and trimming were deduced from the DNA. This sample yields 200,000 or so clones, of which around four fifths are seen a single time; about 5.1% belongs to the top ten. Germline V gene lookup returns CDR1 MNHEY and CDR2 SVGAGI. Trimming left V 3 bases short and J 0 bases short, with 9 bases between. The CDR3 loop spans 14 amino acids.

The chain combines TRBV6-5 with TRBJ2-7, with a tentative D call TRBD2 (5 bases). The sequencing sample was made of peripheral blood. This TCR came from a woman aged 55-70 years who had recovered from COVID-19. CDR3 DNA: TGTGCCAGCAGTTATGGACTGACCTCCTACGAGCAGTACTTC. Protein: CASSYGLTSYEQYF.